This TCR beta chain stems from a study of human T cells and chemical hapten exposure. On the study more broadly: Sensitization was performed using 2% DPC on a roughly 2 cm by roughly 2 cm upper inner arm skin site.

As handled by the study authors: Per-sample TCR counts ranged from about 20,000 to 750,000, median around 88,000. TCRdb used MiXCR to reprocess the RACE reads, holding one entry per CDR3 protein. The V and J calls follow TCRdb's processing rather than the paper's. The table includes tens of thousands of distinct CDR3 sequences, around 9.3% detected once. Time point specified: patch test 1, 2 weeks after DPC sensitization. The treatment here: therapeutic diphenylcyclopropenone sensitization with weekly scalp DPC. This clonotype was recorded at least ten times. Its antigen is unknown. The study, taken as a whole, reports: DPC sensitization produced no change in TCRs with frequency above 1 in 1000. Expanded TCRs clustered into significantly more large CDR3 similarity groups than controls, the analysis revealed.

The specimen was whole blood, collected in connection with sensitization to the hapten diphenylcyclopropenone (DPC). This TCR derives from a woman between 40 and 55 years old with alopecia areata. Some clones in this sample may be carry-over from other donors' samples.

The CDR3 DNA is TGTGCCAGCAGCCCCGGACAGCCGGACGAGCAGTTCTTC. It codes for CASSPGQPDEQFF. The chain is built from TRBV4-2 and TRBJ2-1, with a weak D call TRBD1 (6 bases). CDR3 length: 13 amino acids. V lost 4 bases and J lost 10, with 14 bases in between. Germline V gene lookup returns CDR1 LGHNA and CDR2 YNFKEQ.